This T cell receptor (beta chain) was observed in a study of T cells in Graves' hyperthyroidism and ophthalmopathy. The TCR beta CDR3 regions underwent amplification using RNA transcripts as the source. Primed by the HTBI set, a first-round RT-PCR was run on the TCR CDR3. TCRdb re-called the multiplex PCR reads through MiXCR, storing one row per CDR3 protein. The data contain about 640,000 distinct CDR3 sequences, around 21% of them singletons. This CDR3 contains 15 residues. Losses at the gene ends were 5 bases for V and 9 bases for J; bases not matched to a gene: 6. This clonotype was counted at least ten times.

This sequence originates from a man aged 30 to 39 with Graves' ophthalmopathy. The rearrangement links TRBV12-3 or TRBV12-4 to TRBJ2-1; 14 bases are a match to TRBD2. Sequencing used blood. The CDR3 loop reads CASSPGLAGVGEQFF. DNA of the CDR3: TGTGCCAGCAGTCCGGGACTAGCGGGAGTAGGTGAGCAGTTCTTC.